This entry is about one T cell receptor (beta chain). Its recognized antigen is unknown. No base quality information exists; no much larger clone differs at one position. The data derive from a study of cytomegalovirus exposure and HLA in healthy donors (dated by TCRdb to about 2017). About the full investigation: According to a later analysis, the 110 or so validation repertoires were produced on the same platform as the 666 repertoires of the first cohort. To predict cytomegalovirus infection status, the study combined high-throughput TCR immunosequencing, statistical association of individual TCRs with disease status, and machine learning. In addition to the first cohort of roughly 700 subjects, a separate validation cohort of about 120 different subjects was used. The study was designed to test whether signatures of past pathogen exposure could be identified by cataloging public T cell receptors. Overall results and qualifications from the work: In vitro tests confirmed that a few of the cytomegalovirus-associated TCR beta chains recognize cytomegalovirus antigens. A total of 150 or so TCR beta chains were listed by the study as associated with cytomegalovirus. The classifier was reported to diagnose cytomegalovirus status with high specificity and sensitivity in both the original cohort and the validation cohort. In a later analysis, TCRs clustered in the first cohort were found to also tend to co-occur in the roughly 120 validation repertoires, with over 90% of cluster scores above 0. Most TCR sequences were seen in very few donors, while some public TCRs were found in many individuals. The authors suggested that the approach could potentially be extended to other disease states and immunological phenotypes. All 120 or so repertoires were used to score co-occurrence in the validation cohort in a later analysis, because that analysis had no HLA typing for the cohort.

The CDR3 runs 15 amino acids, cysteine and phenylalanine included. Only CDR3 DNA is held: 45 bases, read in frame from base 1. V is pared back by 2 bases and J by 3 bases, with 8 bases lying between the germline termini. In the germline V gene, CDR1 corresponds to MDHEN and CDR2 to SYDVKM. Donors formed part of the validation cohort, which comprised about 130 subjects and was distinct from the first cohort of several hundred subjects. Libraries were made using the immunoSEQ multiplex PCR assay. The paper's data handling went like this. A statistical classification framework was built to diagnose cytomegalovirus status from the catalog of TCR beta chain sequences. The source is immuneACCESS, and TCRdb retained only in-frame sequences with V and J called. Part of the clones is not carried over; for the studies checked, unresolved V genes explain less than half of this, and the remainder is unexplained. That table gives V, J and clone size, and the DNA gave D and trimming. Present in this sample are some 340,000 clones, approximately 90% of which were seen just once. The top ten clones comprise over 1% of the sample.

This clonotype was obtained from a woman in her twenties or thirties in good health and CMV-seropositive. The sequence joins TRBV28 to TRBJ1-6; no D gene is confidently identified. Sample: PBMCs. The bases are TGTGCCAGCAGTTTAAACAGAAACTATAATTCACCCCTCCACTTT. Its translation is CASSLNRNYNSPLHF.